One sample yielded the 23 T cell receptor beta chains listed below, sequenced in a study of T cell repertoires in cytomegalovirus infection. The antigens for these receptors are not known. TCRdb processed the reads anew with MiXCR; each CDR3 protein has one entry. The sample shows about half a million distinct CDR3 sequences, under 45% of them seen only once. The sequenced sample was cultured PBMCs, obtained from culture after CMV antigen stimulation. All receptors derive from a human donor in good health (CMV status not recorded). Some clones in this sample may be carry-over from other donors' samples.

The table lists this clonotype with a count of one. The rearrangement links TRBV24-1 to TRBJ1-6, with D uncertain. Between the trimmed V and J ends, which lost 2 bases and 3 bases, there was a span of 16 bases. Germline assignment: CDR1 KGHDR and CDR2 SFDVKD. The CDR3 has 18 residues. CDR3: CATSDSPWTAVYNSPLHF. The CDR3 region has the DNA TGTGCCACCAGTGATTCCCCCTGGACCGCTGTCTATAATTCACCCCTCCACTTT.

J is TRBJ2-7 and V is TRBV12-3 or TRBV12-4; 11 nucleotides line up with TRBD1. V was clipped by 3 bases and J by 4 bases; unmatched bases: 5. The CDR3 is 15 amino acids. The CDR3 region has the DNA TGTGCCAGCAGTTTCCCGGGACAGGGGGTTTACGAGCAGTACTTC. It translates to CASSFPGQGVYEQYF.

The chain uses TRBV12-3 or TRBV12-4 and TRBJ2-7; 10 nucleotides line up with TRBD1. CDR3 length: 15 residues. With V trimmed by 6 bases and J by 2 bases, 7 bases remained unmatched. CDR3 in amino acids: CASRSNGQGAYEQYF. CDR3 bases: TGTGCCAGCAGATCCAACGGACAGGGGGCCTACGAGCAGTACTTC.

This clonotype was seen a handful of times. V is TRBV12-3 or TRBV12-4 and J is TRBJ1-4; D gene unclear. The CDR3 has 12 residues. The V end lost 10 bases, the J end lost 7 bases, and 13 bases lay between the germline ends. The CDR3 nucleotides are TGTGCCACCCAGTCTCTGGCTGAAAAACTGTTTTTT. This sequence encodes CATQSLAEKLFF.

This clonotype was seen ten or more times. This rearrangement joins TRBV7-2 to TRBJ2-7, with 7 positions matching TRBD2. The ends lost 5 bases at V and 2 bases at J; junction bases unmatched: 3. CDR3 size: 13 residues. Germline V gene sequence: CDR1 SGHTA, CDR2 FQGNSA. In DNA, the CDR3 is TGTGCCAGCAGCCCTAGCGGCCCCTACGAGCAGTACTTC. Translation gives CASSPSGPYEQYF.

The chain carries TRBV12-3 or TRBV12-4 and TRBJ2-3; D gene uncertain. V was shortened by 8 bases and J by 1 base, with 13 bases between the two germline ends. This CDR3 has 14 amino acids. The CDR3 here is CASGVGLGTDTQYF. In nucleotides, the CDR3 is TGTGCCAGCGGCGTCGGTTTAGGCACAGATACGCAGTATTTT.

In DNA, the CDR3 is TGTGCCAGCAGCCCGCGACAGGCAAACTATGGCTACACCTTC. Its translation is CASSPRQANYGYTF. J is TRBJ1-2 and V is TRBV7-2; D possibly corresponds to TRBD1 (6 bases). The CDR3 has 14 residues. Trimming took off 5 bases at V and 2 bases at J, with 12 bases between the two ends. Germline CDR1 reads SGHTA; CDR2 reads FQGNSA.

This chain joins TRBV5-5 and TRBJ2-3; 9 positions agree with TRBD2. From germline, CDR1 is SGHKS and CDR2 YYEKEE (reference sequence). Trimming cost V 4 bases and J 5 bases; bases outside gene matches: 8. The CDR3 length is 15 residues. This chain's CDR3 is CASSRIAGEEDTQYF. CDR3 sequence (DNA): TGTGCCAGCAGCCGTATAGCGGGAGAGGAAGATACGCAGTATTTT.

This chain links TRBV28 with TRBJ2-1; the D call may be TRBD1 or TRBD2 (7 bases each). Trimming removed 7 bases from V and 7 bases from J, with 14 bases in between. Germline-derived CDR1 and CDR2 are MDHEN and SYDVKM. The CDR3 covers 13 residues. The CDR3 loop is CASNLQGGNEQFF. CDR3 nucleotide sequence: TGTGCCAGCAACCTCCAGGGGGGGAATGAGCAGTTCTTC.

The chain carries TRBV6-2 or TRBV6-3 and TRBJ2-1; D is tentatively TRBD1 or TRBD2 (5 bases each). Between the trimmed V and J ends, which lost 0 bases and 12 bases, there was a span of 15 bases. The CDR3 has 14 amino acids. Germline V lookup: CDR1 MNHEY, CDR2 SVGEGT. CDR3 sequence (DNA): TGTGCCAGCAGTTACTCCCAGGGCCGTGGGGGGCAGTTCTTC. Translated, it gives CASSYSQGRGGQFF.

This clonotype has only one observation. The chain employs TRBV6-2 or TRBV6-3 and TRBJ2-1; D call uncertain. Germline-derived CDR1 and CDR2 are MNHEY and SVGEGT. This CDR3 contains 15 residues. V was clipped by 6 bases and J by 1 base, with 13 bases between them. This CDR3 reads CASSQLERSYNEQFF. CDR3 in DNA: TGTGCCAGCAGCCAGCTAGAAAGGTCCTACAATGAGCAGTTCTTC.

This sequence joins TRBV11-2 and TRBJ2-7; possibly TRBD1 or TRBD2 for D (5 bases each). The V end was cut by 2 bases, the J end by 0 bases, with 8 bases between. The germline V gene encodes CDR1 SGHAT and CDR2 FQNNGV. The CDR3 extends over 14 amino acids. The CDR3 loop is CASSLRDHSYEQYF. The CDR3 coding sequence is TGTGCCAGCAGCTTAAGGGACCACTCCTACGAGCAGTACTTC.

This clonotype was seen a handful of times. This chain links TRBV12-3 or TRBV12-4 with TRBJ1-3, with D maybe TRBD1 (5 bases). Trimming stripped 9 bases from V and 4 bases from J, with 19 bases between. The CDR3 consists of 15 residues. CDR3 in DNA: TGTGCCAGTTCCAAAGCGGCAGGGAGGGGAAACACCATATATTTT. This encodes CASSKAAGRGNTIYF.

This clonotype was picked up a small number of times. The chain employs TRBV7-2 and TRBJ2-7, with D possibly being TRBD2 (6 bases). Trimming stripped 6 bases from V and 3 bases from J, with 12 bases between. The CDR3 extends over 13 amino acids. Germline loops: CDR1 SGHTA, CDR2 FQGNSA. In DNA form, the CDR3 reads TGTGCCAGCAGTCGACTAGGGGTCTACGAGCAGTACTTC. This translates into CASSRLGVYEQYF.

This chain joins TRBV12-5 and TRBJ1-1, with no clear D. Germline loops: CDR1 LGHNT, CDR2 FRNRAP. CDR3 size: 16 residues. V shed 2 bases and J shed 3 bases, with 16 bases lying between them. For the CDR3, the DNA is TGTGCTAGTGGTTTGACAGCCCGGCCGGGGTACACTGAAGCTTTCTTT. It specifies CASGLTARPGYTEAFF.

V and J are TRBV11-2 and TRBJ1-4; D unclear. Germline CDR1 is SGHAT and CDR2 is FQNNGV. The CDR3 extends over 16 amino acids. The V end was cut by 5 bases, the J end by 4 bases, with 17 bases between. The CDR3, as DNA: TGTGCCAGCAGCCCGATTCGCGGACGGATTAATGAAAAACTGTTTTTT. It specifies CASSPIRGRINEKLFF.

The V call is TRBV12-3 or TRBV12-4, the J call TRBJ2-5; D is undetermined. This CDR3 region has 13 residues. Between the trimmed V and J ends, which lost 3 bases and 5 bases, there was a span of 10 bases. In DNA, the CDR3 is TGTGCCAGCAGTTTCGGGCGCCGGGAGACCCAGTACTTC. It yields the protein CASSFGRRETQYF.

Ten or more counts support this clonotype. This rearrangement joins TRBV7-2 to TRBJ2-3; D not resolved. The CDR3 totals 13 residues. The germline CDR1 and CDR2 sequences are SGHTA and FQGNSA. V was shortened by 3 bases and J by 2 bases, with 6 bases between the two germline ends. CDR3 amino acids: CASSFGTTDTQYF. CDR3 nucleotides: TGTGCCAGCAGCTTTGGTACCACAGATACGCAGTATTTT.

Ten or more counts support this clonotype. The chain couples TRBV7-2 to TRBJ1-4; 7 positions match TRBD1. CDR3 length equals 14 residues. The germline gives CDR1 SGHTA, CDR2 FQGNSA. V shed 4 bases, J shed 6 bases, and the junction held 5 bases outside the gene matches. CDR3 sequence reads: CASSYRGSHEKLFF. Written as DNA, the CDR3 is TGTGCCAGCAGCTACAGGGGTAGCCATGAAAAACTGTTTTTT.

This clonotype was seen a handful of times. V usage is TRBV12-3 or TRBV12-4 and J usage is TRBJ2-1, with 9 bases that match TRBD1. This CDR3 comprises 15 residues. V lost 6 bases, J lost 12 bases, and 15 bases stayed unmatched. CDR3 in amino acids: CASSLSQGQGGLQFF. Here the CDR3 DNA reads TGTGCCAGCAGCCTATCACAGGGACAGGGAGGGCTGCAGTTCTTC.

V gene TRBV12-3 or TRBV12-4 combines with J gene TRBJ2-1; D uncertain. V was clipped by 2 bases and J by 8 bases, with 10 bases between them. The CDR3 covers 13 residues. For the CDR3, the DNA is TGTGCCAGCAGTTTACCGGCAGGCGATGAGCAGTTCTTC. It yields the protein CASSLPAGDEQFF.

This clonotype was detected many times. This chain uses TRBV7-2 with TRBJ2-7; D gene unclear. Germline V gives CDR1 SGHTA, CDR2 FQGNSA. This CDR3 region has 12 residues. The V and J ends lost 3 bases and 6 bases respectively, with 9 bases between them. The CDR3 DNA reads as TGTGCCAGCAGCTTTAGTTGGGGCGAGCAGTACTTC. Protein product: CASSFSWGEQYF.

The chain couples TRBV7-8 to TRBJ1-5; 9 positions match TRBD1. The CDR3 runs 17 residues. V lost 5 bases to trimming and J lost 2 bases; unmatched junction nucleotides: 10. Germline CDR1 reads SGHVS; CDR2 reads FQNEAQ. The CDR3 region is CASSRRTGVFGNQPQHF. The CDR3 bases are TGTGCCAGCAGCCGACGGACAGGGGTTTTTGGCAATCAGCCCCAGCATTTT.